This passage covers 8 T cell receptor beta chains from one sample sequenced in a study of blood T cell repertoires in COVID-19. TCRdb's copy holds only in-frame clones and misses some; the assay was immunoSEQ multiplex PCR. The sample shows about 20,000 clones, around 74% of them seen only once. Sequencing was carried out using peripheral blood. The receptor set was obtained from a man older than 75 with acute or convalescent COVID-19.

The CDR3 reads CASSLAGQVHSPLHF. As DNA, the CDR3 is TGTGCCAGCAGTTTGGCGGGACAGGTGCATTCACCCCTCCACTTT. The V gene is TRBV28, the J gene TRBJ1-6; 8 bases fit TRBD1. V shed 3 bases, J shed 8 bases, and the junction held 6 bases outside the gene matches. The germline V gene encodes CDR1 MDHEN and CDR2 SYDVKM. This CDR3 comprises 15 residues.

The V and J genes are TRBV18 and TRBJ1-1; 7 positions match TRBD1. Germline trimming cut 6 bases from V and 0 bases from J; bases unmatched to any gene: 10. The germline CDR1 and CDR2 sequences are KGHSH and LQKENI. The CDR3 is 16 residues long. DNA for the CDR3: TGTGCCAGCTCCCGCGACAGGGTCGACATGAACACTGAAGCTTTCTTT. It encodes CASSRDRVDMNTEAFF.

CDR3 in amino acids: CASSLVALAAETQYF. In DNA, the CDR3 is TGTGCCAGCAGCTTAGTGGCCCTAGCGGCTGAGACCCAGTACTTC. The J gene is TRBJ2-5, the V gene TRBV11-2; 7 bases map to TRBD2. The CDR3 is made up of 15 amino acids. J gave up 5 bases and V 1 base, and 7 bases lay outside the gene matches. Germline CDR1 and CDR2: SGHAT and FQNNGV.

With respect to this clone: The junction does not match germline at one end; this may be a read error. The chain combines TRBV4-1 with TRBJ1-4; D ambiguous. Germline CDR1 and CDR2: MGHRA and YSYEKL. This CDR3 is 17 amino acids long. CDR3 bases: TGCGTCAGCAGCCAAGTACGGAGTTTTCCAACTAATGAAAAACTGTTTTTT. This sequence encodes CVSSQVRSFPTNEKLFF.

CDR3 region: CATSRGGVELNTGELFF. The DNA for the CDR3 is TGTGCCACCAGCAGAGGGGGGGTGGAACTAAACACCGGGGAGCTGTTTTTT. The rearrangement uses TRBV15 and TRBJ2-2; possibly TRBD2 for D (6 bases). With 1 base removed from V and 2 bases from J, the gap between germline ends came to 14 bases. The CDR3 length is 17 residues. Germline loops: CDR1 LNHNV, CDR2 YYDKDF (reference sequence). The complete variable domain, with remaining parts taken from reference TRBV15 and TRBJ2-2, reads DAMVIQNPRYQVTQFGKPVTLSCSQTLNHNVMYWYQQKSSQAPKLLFHYYDKDFNNEADTPDNFQSRRPNTSFCFLDIRSPGLGDTAMYLCATSRGGVELNTGELFFGEGSRLTVL.

This sequence joins TRBV5-4 and TRBJ2-5; 9 nucleotides line up with TRBD2. This CDR3 is built from 18 residues. CDR1 and CDR2 from the germline V gene are SGHNT and YYREEE (reference sequence). J lost 5 bases, V lost 4 bases, and 18 bases had no gene match. The CDR3 spells CASSPVASGTIYMETQYF. DNA of the CDR3: TGTGCCAGCAGCCCGGTGGCTAGCGGGACAATTTATATGGAGACCCAGTACTTC.

This chain joins TRBV7-2 and TRBJ2-5, with 7 bases that match TRBD2. V lost 4 bases and J lost 4; bases outside the gene matches: 12. Germline lookup yields CDR1 SGHTA and CDR2 FQGNSA. The CDR3 contains 16 residues. The CDR3 nucleotides read TGTGCCAGCAGCTCGAACCGATTAGCGGGTAGAGAGACCCAGTACTTC. Translated: CASSSNRLAGRETQYF.

V and J are TRBV27 and TRBJ2-3; a weak D match, TRBD1 (6 bases). V lost 5 bases, J lost 5 bases, and 14 bases lay in between. This CDR3 has 14 residues. Germline lookup yields CDR1 MNHEY and CDR2 SMNVEV (reference sequence). In nucleotides, the CDR3 is TGTGCCAGCAGTCACCAGGGGCGTGGAGATACGCAGTATTTT. Protein: CASSHQGRGDTQYF.